The T cell receptor (beta chain) described here comes from a study of CD8 T cells in ankylosing spondylitis. General study findings and limits: Within ankylosing spondylitis blood, a TCR beta motif made up of roughly eight highly homologous variants appeared to be characteristic. As reported, disease-linked clones showed significant enrichment in matched ankylosing spondylitis synovial fluid.

TCRdb re-called the 5' RACE reads through MiXCR, storing one row per CDR3 protein. The sample lists approximately 140,000 distinct CDR3 sequences; around 43% were seen once. A word on this clonotype: Antigen: not known.

The CDR3 is 18 amino acids. Germline lookup yields CDR1 SGHDN and CDR2 FVKESK. V lost 4 bases to trimming and J lost 3 bases; unmatched junction nucleotides: 10. The sequence was collected from a male donor with ankylosing spondylitis. The genes are TRBV14 and TRBJ2-6; 9 positions match TRBD2. The sample was synovial fluid, either unsorted or a sorted T cell fraction (not recorded which). The chain's CDR3 is CASSRHPGLASGANVLTF. As DNA, the CDR3 is TGTGCCAGCAGCCGACATCCGGGACTAGCAAGTGGGGCCAACGTCCTGACTTTC.